This is a list of T cell receptor beta chains from one sample in a study of cytomegalovirus exposure and HLA in healthy donors. The data were produced by immunoSEQ multiplex PCR, yet TCRdb's version contains in-frame clones alone and is incomplete. The sample has some 100,000 clones, 70% seen once. What was sequenced was PBMCs. Receptor source: a woman between 50 and 59 years old in good health and CMV-seropositive. CDR3s include the opening cysteine and the closing phenylalanine or tryptophan. D genes are given only for firm matches. Some rows mark clone size as missing; the rest say once, few, many or name a class of expanded clone.

J gene: TRBJ1-4
V gene: TRBV28
CDR3 length: 15
clone size: .
D gene: TRBD1
CDR3 DNA: TGTGCCAGCAGTGCCTTACAGGGGGCCTCTGAAAAACTGTTTTTT
CDR3 protein: CASSALQGASEKLFF

J gene: TRBJ1-2
V gene: TRBV7-7
CDR3 length: 17
clone size: .
D gene: TRBD1
CDR3 DNA: TGTGCCAGCAGCTCCGGGGGACAGAGTTCTTCAAACTATGGCTACACCTTC
CDR3 protein: CASSSGGQSSSNYGYTF

J gene: TRBJ1-4
V gene: TRBV28
CDR3 length: 18
clone size: .
D gene: TRBD1
CDR3 DNA: TGTGCCAGCAGCCGGACAGGGTCGGGTCGTGCAACTAATGAAAAACTGTTTTTT
CDR3 protein: CASSRTGSGRATNEKLFF

J gene: TRBJ2-1
V gene: TRBV6-4
CDR3 length: 13
clone size: .
D gene: TRBD1
CDR3 DNA: TGTGCCAGCAGGGAAACCAGGGGGACTGAGCAGTTCTTC
CDR3 protein: CASRETRGTEQFF

J gene: TRBJ1-3
V gene: TRBV15
CDR3 length: 17
clone size: .
D gene: .
CDR3 DNA: TGTGCCACCAGCAGAGATATACGGGGTAACATCGGAAACACCATATATTTT
CDR3 protein: CATSRDIRGNIGNTIYF

J gene: TRBJ1-3
V gene: TRBV19
CDR3 length: 16
clone size: .
D gene: .
CDR3 DNA: TGTGCCAGTGGACACAGTGGGATGGGCTCTGGAAACACCATATATTTT
CDR3 protein: CASGHSGMGSGNTIYF

J gene: TRBJ1-1
V gene: TRBV7-2
CDR3 length: 16
clone size: .
D gene: .
CDR3 DNA: TGTGCCAGCAGCCGTGGGGGTGGACAGTCGAACACTGAAGCTTTCTTT
CDR3 protein: CASSRGGGQSNTEAFF

J gene: TRBJ2-1
V gene: TRBV28
CDR3 length: 12
clone size: .
D gene: .
CDR3 DNA: TGTGCCAGTTCGGGACTCTACAATGAGCAGTTCTTC
CDR3 protein: CASSGLYNEQFF

J gene: TRBJ1-6
V gene: TRBV28
CDR3 length: 12
clone size: .
D gene: .
CDR3 DNA: TGTGCCAGCAACAGGGTGTTTTCACCCCTCCACTTT
CDR3 protein: CASNRVFSPLHF

J gene: TRBJ2-7
V gene: TRBV28
CDR3 length: 12
clone size: .
D gene: .
CDR3 DNA: TGTGCCACCCACAGGGCCCCCTACGAGCAGTACTTC
CDR3 protein: CATHRAPYEQYF

J gene: TRBJ2-2
V gene: TRBV7-2
CDR3 length: 14
clone size: .
D gene: .
CDR3 DNA: TGTGCCAGCAGTGACCCCGGGACACTCGGGGAGCTGTTTTTT
CDR3 protein: CASSDPGTLGELFF

J gene: TRBJ2-4
V gene: TRBV19
CDR3 length: 12
clone size: .
D gene: TRBD1
CDR3 DNA: TGTGCCAGTACCTTGACAGGGGGCGAACAGTACTTC
CDR3 protein: CASTLTGGEQYF

J gene: TRBJ1-1
V gene: TRBV5-4
CDR3 length: 16
clone size: .
D gene: TRBD1
CDR3 DNA: TGTGCCAGCAGCCCCGGGACAGGGAGTAGATTGACTGAAGCTTTCTTT
CDR3 protein: CASSPGTGSRLTEAFF

J gene: TRBJ2-1
V gene: TRBV25-1
CDR3 length: 15
clone size: .
D gene: TRBD2
CDR3 DNA: TGTGCCAGCAGTAGACTCGGGACTAGCGGGACCGTCCAGTTCTTC
CDR3 protein: CASSRLGTSGTVQFF

J gene: TRBJ1-1
V gene: TRBV5-1
CDR3 length: 18
clone size: once
D gene: TRBD1
CDR3 DNA: TGCGCCAGCAGCCCAACCGTGCTCCAGGGGGCAATGAACACTGAAGCTTTCTTT
CDR3 protein: CASSPTVLQGAMNTEAFF

J gene: TRBJ1-3
V gene: TRBV6-1
CDR3 length: 13
clone size: .
D gene: .
CDR3 DNA: TGTGCCAGCGTAACGAGAGTAGGAAACACCATATATTTT
CDR3 protein: CASVTRVGNTIYF

J gene: TRBJ2-2
V gene: TRBV10-3
CDR3 length: 15
clone size: .
D gene: .
CDR3 DNA: TGTGCCATCAGTGACTCGGGAGCGAACACCGGGGAGCTGTTTTTT
CDR3 protein: CAISDSGANTGELFF

J gene: TRBJ1-1
V gene: TRBV2
CDR3 length: 11
clone size: .
D gene: .
CDR3 DNA: TGTGCCACACAGGGGAACACTGAAGCTTTCTTT
CDR3 protein: CATQGNTEAFF

J gene: TRBJ1-3
V gene: TRBV7-9
CDR3 length: 15
clone size: .
D gene: .
CDR3 DNA: TGTGCCAGCAGCTTTTCCCTCAGCTCTGGAAACACCATATATTTT
CDR3 protein: CASSFSLSSGNTIYF

J gene: TRBJ2-5
V gene: TRBV4-3
CDR3 length: 14
clone size: .
D gene: .
CDR3 DNA: TGCGCCAGCAGCCTTTTCGGACAGCAAGAGACCCAGTACTTC
CDR3 protein: CASSLFGQQETQYF

J gene: TRBJ2-7
V gene: TRBV9
CDR3 length: 16
clone size: .
D gene: .
CDR3 DNA: TGTGCCAGCAGCGCCCCCGGGGGAAGAAGTTCCTACGAGCAGTACTTC
CDR3 protein: CASSAPGGRSSYEQYF

J gene: TRBJ2-1
V gene: TRBV7-3
CDR3 length: 16
clone size: .
D gene: .
CDR3 DNA: TGTGCCAGCAGCTTAGCAGGGCCCAGCTCCTACAATGAGCAGTTCTTC
CDR3 protein: CASSLAGPSSYNEQFF

J gene: TRBJ1-4
V gene: TRBV10-3
CDR3 length: 13
clone size: .
D gene: .
CDR3 DNA: TGTGCCACCAAGAGTGCAACTAATGAAAAACTGTTTTTT
CDR3 protein: CATKSATNEKLFF

J gene: TRBJ1-2
V gene: TRBV27
CDR3 length: 15
clone size: few
D gene: .
CDR3 DNA: TGTGCCAGCAGTTTATTCAAGGAGGGGCTGGGGGGCTACACCTTC
CDR3 protein: CASSLFKEGLGGYTF